Sequencing of this T cell receptor (beta chain) was carried out in a study of cytomegalovirus exposure and HLA in healthy donors (dated 2017 in TCRdb). With regard to the full study: An earlier analysis of more than 550 of the donors reported around 280 Gb of sequence data and around 110 million unique TCR beta sequences obtained from around 190 million T cells. Typing coverage differed by locus: A, B, C, DRB1 and DQB1 were typed in roughly 620-630 donors, DQA1 in around 500, DPA1 in 606, and DPB1 in just under 480. Because of strong linkage in the cohort, roughly five DR-DQ haplotypes were treated as single units for association and clustering. A later analysis re-examined previously published TCR beta repertoires from roughly 650 donors and added high-resolution HLA genotyping to investigate patterns of TCR occurrence. Of the 350 to 400 genotyped donors, about 84% fell in the genetic ancestry cluster associated with self-reported Caucasian donors. Genome-wide SNP genotypes for about 65% of the roughly 700 donors were used in a later genetic analysis, which treated that subset as a discovery cohort. HLA typing included class I and class II loci at four-digit resolution. Along with the approximately 700-subject first cohort, a separate validation cohort of over 90 different subjects was used. All discovery cohort repertoires had been generated on a single sequencing platform. Donor age, sex, ethnicity and CMV serostatus were compiled together with the repertoire data. The study was designed to test whether signatures of past pathogen exposure could be identified by cataloging public T cell receptors. The study used immunosequencing to profile the T cell repertoires of 666 subjects and linked those repertoires to cytomegalovirus serostatus. An earlier analysis of 500 to 650 of the donors applied high-throughput TCR beta sequencing to assess whether each TCR beta V gene segment acted as functional or pseudogenic. Rather than using new phenotypic data, the later analysis identified candidate immune exposures from TCR beta sequences and from how often those sequences occurred across donors. Among 398 genotyped donors of the cohort, an average of around 240,000 unique TCR beta nucleotide sequences were sequenced per donor, roughly 20% of them non-productive. About 280 gigabases of sequencing data and roughly 81 million unique TCR sequences made up an early release that covered approximately 650 HLA-typed donors. To predict cytomegalovirus infection status, the study brought together high-throughput TCR immunosequencing, statistical association of individual TCRs with disease status, and machine learning. Study-level results and caveats: Because the 87-base-pair reads could not distinguish some IMGT-functional V segments, including TRBV6-2 and TRBV6-3, those segments were excluded. In an earlier analysis of 587 of the donors, most TCR beta V segments appeared in productive rearrangements about 87% or about 30% of the time, broadly matching IMGT annotations. A cluster of highly shared sequence variants was judged likely to represent a technical artifact of the sequencing pipeline. While some public TCRs were present in many individuals, most TCR sequences turned up only very rarely across donors. In this cohort, only TCR beta chains were sequenced, and detectable features were limited by the absence of alpha or paired-chain data. Specific HLA alleles were associated with 15,000 to 20,000 TCR beta sequences at a false discovery rate of 0.05 in a later analysis. In a later analysis, the rate of TCR association differed among HLA loci, with DRB1 alleles having the most associated TCRs and HLA-C alleles having the fewest. Assigning TCR associations to individual alleles was difficult when HLA alleles, especially DR and DQ, strongly co-occurred. A further reported finding was that TCR beta sequences accurately predicted the HLA-A and HLA-B alleles for most subjects in the first cohort. A total of 150 to 200 TCR beta chains were listed by the study as associated with cytomegalovirus. In a later genetic analysis, a missense DCLRE1C variant was associated with V-gene and J-gene trimming of TCR beta chains, and the association was replicated in an independent cohort. In a later genetic analysis, fewer N-insertions in productive TCRs were reported among donors in an Asian-associated ancestry cluster than the roughly 700-donor mean. HLA typing was unavailable for some donors at each locus, so association tests used only the typed subset. The presence/absence analyses assumed that sequencing depth was roughly uniform across donors, and that assumption may not be true. A later analysis found that HLA-associated TCR beta chains were more clonally expanded and had lower generation probabilities than equally common non-associated chains. Because counts were too low, some 17 rarely observed V segments, including chromosome 9 orphons, were left out of the earlier analysis of some 640 of the donors. A few of the identified cytomegalovirus-associated TCR beta chains were confirmed in vitro to be specific for cytomegalovirus antigens. Most CMV-associated TCR beta chains appeared to be HLA-restricted in a later analysis, and the HLA associations seemed to be driven largely by CMV exposure. Cytomegalovirus status was reported to be diagnosed by the classifier with high specificity and sensitivity in both the original and validation cohorts. According to the authors, the approach could potentially be generalized to other disease states and immunological phenotypes. Linkage disequilibrium might explain the correlated functional status among segregating V segments, but an unknown experimental factor could not be excluded. According to a later analysis, parvovirus B19, influenza, CMV and Epstein-Barr virus appeared linked to several top co-occurrence clusters. Immune exposure information for the cohort was limited to CMV serostatus.

In total, over 600 healthy bone marrow donors made up the cohort. At the time of sampling, every cohort member was nominally healthy, though immune exposures that went unrecorded were likely present. The donor tested CMV seropositive, placing the donor among the 310 or so seropositive members of the cohort. A peripheral blood sample was provided by each donor, and peripheral blood mononuclear cells were used for TCR beta sequencing. The Qiagen DNeasy Blood Extraction Kit was used to extract genomic DNA from the blood cell samples. Its CDR3 holds 13 amino acids, cysteine through phenylalanine. The sequence is cut down to CDR3 DNA, 39 bases in frame from base 1. Between the V and J ends, shortened by 2 bases and 3 bases respectively, the junction contains 11 bases. CDR1 and CDR2 (GTSNPN, SVGIG) derive from the germline V gene (reference sequence). The method was the immunoSEQ multiplex PCR assay. The multiplex PCR relied on a mix of 60 forward primers for TCR Vbeta segments and 13 reverse primers for TCR Jbeta segments. A multiplex PCR assay on genomic DNA amplified the CDR3 region of rearranged TCR beta genes. Amplified TCR beta libraries were sequenced as 87-base-pair reads on the Illumina HiSeq System. In the paper's pipeline: Across the 670 or so repertoires, a later analysis counted about 81 million unique TCR beta chains, 9 million to 14 million of which were shared by at least two donors. Raw reads were error-corrected and collapsed into unique sequences by a nearest-neighbor algorithm in which closely related sequences were merged to remove PCR and sequencing errors. CDR3 sequences were aligned to IMGT reference sequences to assign V, D and J gene segments. For a sequence to be retained, a match of at least six nucleotides to both a V gene segment and a J gene segment was required. A rearrangement counted as productive if the CDR3 had no stop codons and remained in frame with V and J, and every other rearrangement counted as non-productive. Following IMGT convention, CDR3 was defined as the stretch from the second conserved V-encoded cysteine to the conserved J-encoded phenylalanine. Sequences without an unambiguous match to a single V gene segment were excluded from the earlier analysis of over 500 of the donors. In an earlier analysis of 587 of the donors, a V segment was called functional when productive rearrangements were above 56.7%, and segregating when the standard deviation between donors exceeded 5%. A statistical classification framework was built for diagnosing cytomegalovirus status from the catalog of TCR beta chain sequences. A later analysis assigned V and J genes by comparing TCR nucleotide sequences with IMGT/GENE-DB human TR gene sequences. Using the TCRdist pipeline, a later analysis assigned CDR3 sequences along with most-parsimonious VDJ recombination scenarios. In a later analysis, every TCR beta chain was defined by the combination of its CDR3 amino acid sequence and its V-gene family, and reads without a unique V-gene family were dropped. A later analysis removed several hundred highly shared, low-generation-probability nucleotide sequences to deal with suspected cross-contamination and a sequencing artifact. A later analysis calculated a clonal expansion index for each public chain from normalized within-repertoire ranks of inferred template counts. In a later analysis, generation probabilities were computed using a VDJ recombination model fitted to out-of-frame rearrangements, and the results were checked against IGoR. Hypergeometric tests were used in a later analysis to score TCR-TCR, TCR-HLA and TCR-CMV co-occurrence, with a repertoire-size bias correction applied to the TCR pairs. False discovery rates were estimated in a later analysis by permuting HLA or CMV assignments 20 times. In a later analysis, co-occurring TCRs were grouped with DBSCAN, and TCRdist sequence similarity was added when clustering was performed within HLA-allele-positive subsets. Repertoires with fewer than 30,000 or more than 120,000 public chains were left out of co-occurrence clustering, as were several repertoires with anomalous nucleotide sharing. TCRdb carries this immuneACCESS record with in-frame sequences only. Its versions omit some clonotypes, under half of them owing to an unresolved V gene in the studies checked, with the rest unexplained. That table supplies the V and J calls and clone size; D and trimming were determined from the DNA. The sample table on file contains about 190,000 clones. The ten top clones hold about 1% of the sample.

Concerning this clone itself: What this receptor recognizes is not known.

The specimen was PBMCs. The chain is made from TRBV30 and TRBJ2-7; D gene: possibly TRBD2, on 5 matching bases. The origin of this receptor is a woman in her thirties in good health and CMV-seropositive. CDR3 reads: CAWSTGNHYEQYF. The nucleotides are TGTGCCTGGAGTACGGGGAATCACTACGAGCAGTACTTC.